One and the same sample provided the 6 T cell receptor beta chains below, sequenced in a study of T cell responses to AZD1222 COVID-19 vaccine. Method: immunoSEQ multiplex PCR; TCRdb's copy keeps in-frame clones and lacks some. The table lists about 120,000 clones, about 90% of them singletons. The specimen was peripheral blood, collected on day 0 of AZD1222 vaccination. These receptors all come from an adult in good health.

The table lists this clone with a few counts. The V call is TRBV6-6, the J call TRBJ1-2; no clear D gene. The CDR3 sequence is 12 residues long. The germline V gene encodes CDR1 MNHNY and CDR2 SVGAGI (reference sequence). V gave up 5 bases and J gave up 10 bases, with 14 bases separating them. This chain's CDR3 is CASSTPEGTYTF. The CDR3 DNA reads TGTGCCAGCAGTACCCCGGAGGGTACCTACACCTTC.

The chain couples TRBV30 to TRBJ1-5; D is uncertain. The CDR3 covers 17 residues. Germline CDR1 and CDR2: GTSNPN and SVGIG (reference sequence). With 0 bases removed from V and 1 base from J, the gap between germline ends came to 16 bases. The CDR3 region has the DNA TGTGCCTGGAGTGTATTTCTAGGTACTGGGAGCAATCAGCCCCAGCATTTT. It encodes CAWSVFLGTGSNQPQHF.

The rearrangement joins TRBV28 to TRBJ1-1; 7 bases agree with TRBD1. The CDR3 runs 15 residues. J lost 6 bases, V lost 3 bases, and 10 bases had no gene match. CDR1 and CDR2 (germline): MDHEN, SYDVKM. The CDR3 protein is CASSLEGTAGAEAFF. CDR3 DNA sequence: TGTGCCAGCAGTTTGGAAGGGACAGCCGGGGCTGAAGCTTTCTTT.

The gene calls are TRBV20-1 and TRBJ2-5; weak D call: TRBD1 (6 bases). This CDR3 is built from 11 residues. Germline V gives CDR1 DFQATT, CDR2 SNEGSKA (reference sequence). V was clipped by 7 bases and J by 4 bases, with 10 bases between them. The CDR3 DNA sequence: TGCAGTGGGACAGACATAGAGACCCAGTACTTC. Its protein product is CSGTDIETQYF.

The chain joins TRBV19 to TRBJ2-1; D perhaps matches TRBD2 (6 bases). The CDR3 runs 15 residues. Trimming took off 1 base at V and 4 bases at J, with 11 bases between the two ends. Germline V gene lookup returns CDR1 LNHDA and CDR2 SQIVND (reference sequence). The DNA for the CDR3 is TGTGCCAGTAGTATAGGGGAGGCAGGGTACAATGAGCAGTTCTTC. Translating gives CASSIGEAGYNEQFF. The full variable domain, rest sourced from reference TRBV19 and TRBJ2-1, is DGGITQSPKYLFRKEGQNVTLSCEQNLNHDAMYWYRQDPGQGLRLIYYSQIVNDFQKGDIAEGYSVSREKKESFPLTVTSAQKNPTAFYLCASSIGEAGYNEQFFGPGTRLTVL.

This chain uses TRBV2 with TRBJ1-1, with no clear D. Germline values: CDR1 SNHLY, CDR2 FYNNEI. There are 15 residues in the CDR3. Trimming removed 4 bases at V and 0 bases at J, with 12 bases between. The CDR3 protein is CASSVSKEMNTEAFF. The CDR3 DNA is TGTGCCAGCAGTGTGAGTAAAGAGATGAACACTGAAGCTTTCTTT.